This T cell receptor (beta chain) stems from a study of blood T cell repertoires in COVID-19. Study overall: The United States, Italy and Spain were the sources of the acute and convalescent COVID-19 samples.

V was clipped by 5 bases and J by 8 bases, with 19 bases between them. CDR1 is ENHRY and CDR2 is SYGVKD in the germline V gene. This CDR3 spans 15 amino acids. In the authors' methods: By means of reference gene primer amplification, nucleated cell counts were estimated. Repertoires were generated with immunoSEQ multiplex PCR, while TCRdb's copy carries only in-frame clones and drops some. V and J calls and clone size follow that table, whereas D and trimming were derived from the DNA. The sample consists of about 150,000 clones, 80% to 90% of them appearing once. Seattle patients were enrolled during active infection and followed longitudinally.

The TCR originated in a young man with COVID-19, enrolled during active disease. This chain joins TRBV10-3 and TRBJ2-1; a possible D gene is TRBD2 (5 bases). Input material: peripheral blood. The CDR3 DNA is TGTGCCATCAGTAGTCGGGATAAGAAGAGGGATGAGCAGTTCTTC. This translates into CAISSRDKKRDEQFF.